The rows below give T cell receptor beta chains drawn from one sample of a study of cytomegalovirus exposure and HLA in healthy donors. Profiling relied on immunoSEQ multiplex PCR, and the TCRdb table lists in-frame clones only, not all of them. The table shows about 82,000 clones, with around 9.1% occurring only once. Sequenced input: PBMCs. The receptors here all came from a man aged 55 to 70 in good health and CMV-seropositive. Each CDR3 is given with its conserved first and last residue.

v_call: TRBV6-7; cdr3_aa: CASSHRDRVYEQYF
v_call: TRBV7-2; cdr3_aa: CASSLPGQGRYF
v_call: TRBV25-1; cdr3_aa: CASSALSGDTIYF
v_call: TRBV7-9; cdr3_aa: CASSLLEGAYEQYF
v_call: TRBV7-2; cdr3_aa: CASSLDVAKYYGYTF
v_call: TRBV7-9; cdr3_aa: CASSLGLEVETQYF
v_call: TRBV19; cdr3_aa: CASSRTVEAFF
v_call: TRBV6-5; cdr3_aa: CATVETGELFF
v_call: TRBV7-9; cdr3_aa: CASSLDGGTQYF
v_call: TRBV30; cdr3_aa: CAWSGTGAKLFF
v_call: TRBV7-9; cdr3_aa: CASSLAGTLDSNQPQHF
v_call: TRBV5-1; cdr3_aa: CASSSGLVHGDTQYF
v_call: TRBV18; cdr3_aa: CASSPRGGAGAYEQYF
v_call: TRBV7-2; cdr3_aa: CASSRDTSGSLGKEQFF
v_call: TRBV5-8; cdr3_aa: CASSLVASEAFF
v_call: TRBV19; cdr3_aa: CASISGTGGNQPQHF
v_call: TRBV28; cdr3_aa: CASTLGQGAPTNEKLFF
v_call: TRBV6-1; cdr3_aa: CASSVQGAREKLFF
v_call: TRBV13; cdr3_aa: CASSESRGGIQPQHF
v_call: TRBV5-1; cdr3_aa: CASSLQGINTEAFF
v_call: TRBV7-3; cdr3_aa: CASSLNSQNTGELFF
v_call: TRBV6-1; cdr3_aa: CASRITGGLYNEQFF
v_call: TRBV5-4; cdr3_aa: CASSQTGTSGEQYF
v_call: TRBV6-1; cdr3_aa: CASSESWLDNEQFF
v_call: TRBV4-1; cdr3_aa: CASSQGFRGTEAFF
v_call: TRBV7-9; cdr3_aa: CASSLEAGGGFMNTEAFF
v_call: TRBV11-2; cdr3_aa: CASSLTGGSTNEKLFF
v_call: TRBV9; cdr3_aa: CASSVGTGQQETQYF
v_call: TRBV10-3; cdr3_aa: CAISESTGDTQYF
v_call: TRBV6-6; cdr3_aa: CASSSYPGQINEKLFF
v_call: TRBV6-1; cdr3_aa: CASSEADRVSGYTF
v_call: TRBV2; cdr3_aa: CASSEGQGEGAQHF
v_call: TRBV6-1; cdr3_aa: CASNEGRVSGELFF
v_call: TRBV9; cdr3_aa: CASSEGQLAGGSETQYF
v_call: TRBV7-9; cdr3_aa: CASTTVNYGYTF
v_call: TRBV21-1; cdr3_aa: CASGRRGRRRAYEQYF
v_call: TRBV27; cdr3_aa: CASSLAPNQPQHF
v_call: TRBV7-9; cdr3_aa: CASIPGLANYGYTF
v_call: TRBV6-1; cdr3_aa: CASGGQDTEAFF
v_call: TRBV11-3; cdr3_aa: CASSPGTSGRTDTQYF